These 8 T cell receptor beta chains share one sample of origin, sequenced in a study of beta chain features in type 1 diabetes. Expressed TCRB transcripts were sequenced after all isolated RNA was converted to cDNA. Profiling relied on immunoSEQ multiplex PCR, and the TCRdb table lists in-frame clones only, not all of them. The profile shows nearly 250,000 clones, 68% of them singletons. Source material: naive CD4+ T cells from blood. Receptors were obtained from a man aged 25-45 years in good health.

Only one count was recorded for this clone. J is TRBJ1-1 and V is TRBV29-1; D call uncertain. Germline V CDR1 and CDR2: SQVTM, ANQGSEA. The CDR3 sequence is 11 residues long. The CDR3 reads CTSTWNTEAFF. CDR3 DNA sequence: TGCACCTCTACTTGGAACACTGAAGCTTTCTTT.

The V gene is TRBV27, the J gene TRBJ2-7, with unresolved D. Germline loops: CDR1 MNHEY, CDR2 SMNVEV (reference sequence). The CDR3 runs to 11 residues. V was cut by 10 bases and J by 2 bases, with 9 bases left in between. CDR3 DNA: TGTGCCATTGGAAGCACCTACGAGCAGTACTTC. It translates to CAIGSTYEQYF.

CDR3 in DNA: TGCAGCGTTGACCCTCGGGAGTTAATACAAGAGACCCAGTACTTC. Amino acids: CSVDPRELIQETQYF. The chain employs TRBV29-1 and TRBJ2-5, with a weak D call TRBD2 (6 bases). This CDR3 region has 15 residues. Looked up from germline, CDR1 is SQVTM and CDR2 is ANQGSEA. V was trimmed by 3 bases and J by 2 bases, leaving 16 bases between them.

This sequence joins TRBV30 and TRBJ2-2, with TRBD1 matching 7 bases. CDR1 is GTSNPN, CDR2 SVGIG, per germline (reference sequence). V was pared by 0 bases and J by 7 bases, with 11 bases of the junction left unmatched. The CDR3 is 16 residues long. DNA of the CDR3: TGTGCCTGGAGTGTTGGAAGACAGGGACGTCACGGGGAGCTGTTTTTT. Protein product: CAWSVGRQGRHGELFF.

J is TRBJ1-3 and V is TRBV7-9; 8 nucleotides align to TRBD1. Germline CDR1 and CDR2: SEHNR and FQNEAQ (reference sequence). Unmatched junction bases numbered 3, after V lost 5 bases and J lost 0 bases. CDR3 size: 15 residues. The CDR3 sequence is CASSRDRSSGNTIYF. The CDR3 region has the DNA TGTGCCAGCAGCCGGGACAGGAGCTCTGGAAACACCATATATTTT.

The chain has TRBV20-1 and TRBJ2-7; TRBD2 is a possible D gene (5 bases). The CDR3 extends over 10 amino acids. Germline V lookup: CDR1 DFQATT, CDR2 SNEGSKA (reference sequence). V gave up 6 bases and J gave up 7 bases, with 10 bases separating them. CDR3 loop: CSARVAEQYF. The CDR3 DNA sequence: TGCAGTGCCCGCGTAGCGGAGCAGTACTTC.

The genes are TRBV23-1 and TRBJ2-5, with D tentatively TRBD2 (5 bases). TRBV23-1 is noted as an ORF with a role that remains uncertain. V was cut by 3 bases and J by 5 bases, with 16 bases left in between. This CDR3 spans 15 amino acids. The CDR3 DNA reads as TGCGCCAGCAGTCACTTAGCTAAATCGGGGGAGACCCAGTACTTC. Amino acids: CASSHLAKSGETQYF.

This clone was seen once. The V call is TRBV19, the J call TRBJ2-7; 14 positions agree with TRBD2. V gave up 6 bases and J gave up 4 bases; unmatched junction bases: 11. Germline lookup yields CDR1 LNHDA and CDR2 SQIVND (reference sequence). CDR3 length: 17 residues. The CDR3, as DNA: TGTGCCAGTAGCGGGACTAGCGGGAGAGGAACGAAGTACGAGCAGTACTTC. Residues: CASSGTSGRGTKYEQYF. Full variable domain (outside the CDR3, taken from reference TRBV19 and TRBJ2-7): DGGITQSPKYLFRKEGQNVTLSCEQNLNHDAMYWYRQDPGQGLRLIYYSQIVNDFQKGDIAEGYSVSREKKESFPLTVTSAQKNPTAFYLCASSGTSGRGTKYEQYFGPGTRLTVT.